What follows are 16 T cell receptor beta chains derived from one specimen sequenced in a study of tumor-infiltrating lymphocytes in primary liver carcinoma. TCR beta cDNA was prepared out of around 460 ng total RNA by means of a constant-region primer. It was through three nested multiplex PCR rounds of slightly modified ARM-PCR that TCR beta libraries arose. Forward primers for TRBV1-TRBV30 and a C-beta reverse primer served the first two PCR rounds, at roughly 10 cycles each. TCRdb fed the multiplex PCR reads into MiXCR, producing one record per CDR3 protein. Counted here are 300,000 to 350,000 distinct CDR3 sequences, around three fifths occurring once; the ten biggest clones make up approximately 15%. Blood RNA came from unsorted whole blood; germline DNA was also extracted. The sequenced material came from peripheral blood. These receptors came from a woman in her 30s with primary liver carcinoma and hepatitis B virus infection.

This clonotype was picked up a small number of times. V is TRBV5-1 and J is TRBJ2-1, with 12 bases matching TRBD2. The germline V gene encodes CDR1 SGHRS and CDR2 YFSETQ. After removal of 6 bases from V and 9 bases from J, the junction contained 7 bases not matched to a gene. The CDR3 contains 14 residues. CDR3 bases: TGCGCCAGCAACCGACTAGCGGGAGATGGTGAGCAGTTCTTC. It encodes CASNRLAGDGEQFF.

In this sample, this clonotype turned up a few times. The rearrangement joins TRBV5-6 to TRBJ2-5; 8 bases map to TRBD2. V lost 6 bases, J lost 5 bases, and 9 bases stayed unmatched. CDR1 is SGHDT and CDR2 is YYEEEE in the germline V gene. The CDR3 sequence is 14 residues long. The CDR3 region has the DNA TGTGCCAGCACCTTAGCGGGAACCGGCGAGACCCAGTACTTC. Amino acid sequence: CASTLAGTGETQYF.

Concerning this clonotype itself: It may be a read error: a sequence one base away is much more abundant. The rearrangement joins TRBV4-3 to TRBJ2-1, with 7 nucleotides matching TRBD1. V lost 2 bases to trimming and J lost 9 bases; unmatched junction nucleotides: 10. Germline V gene data show CDR1 as LGHNA and CDR2 as YSLEER. The length of the CDR3 is 15 residues. CDR3 nucleotides: TGCGCCAGCAGCCAAAACAGGGGTTCAGGGAGTGAGCAGTTCTTC. This sequence encodes CASSQNRGSGSEQFF.

As for this clonotype: This sequence may be a read error, since a much larger clone differs from it by one base. V and J are TRBV12-5 and TRBJ2-5; 11 nucleotides align to TRBD2. CDR1 LGHNT and CDR2 FRNRAP come from the germline V gene. Unmatched junction bases numbered 4, after V lost 0 bases and J lost 4 bases. This CDR3 comprises 16 residues. CDR3 DNA: TGTGCTAGTGGTTTGGTACTGACTAGCGGGGCAGAGACCCAGTACTTC. Translation gives CASGLVLTSGAETQYF.

V and J are TRBV6-5 and TRBJ1-4; D is undetermined. This CDR3 contains 13 residues. The V gene's germline CDR1 is MNHEY and CDR2 SVGAGI. V lost 1 base and J 13 bases, leaving 13 bases between the germline ends. The CDR3 loop is CASSYFRRERLFF. The DNA of the CDR3 is TGTGCCAGCAGTTACTTCCGGAGAGAACGACTGTTTTTT.

Notes on this clonotype: Because it lacks the conserved phenylalanine or tryptophan at the end, this CDR3 is likely a read error. The gene calls are TRBV6-1 and TRBJ2-1; D call uncertain. The CDR3 consists of 12 residues. Germline V gives CDR1 MNHNS, CDR2 SASEGT. The CDR3 region is CTSSERVNEQFL. DNA for the CDR3: TGTACCAGCAGTGAAAGGGTGAATGAGCAGTTCCTC.

Comment on this clonotype: This clone may be a read error of a much larger clone one base away. This chain joins TRBV6-5 and TRBJ2-7; a possible D gene is TRBD1 (6 bases). Germline V lookup: CDR1 MNHEY, CDR2 SVGAGI. The CDR3 loop spans 12 amino acids. The CDR3 DNA sequence: TGTGCCAGCGGAACAGGGACCTACGAGCAGTGCTTC. Encoded protein: CASGTGTYEQCF.

Concerning this clonotype itself: One end of the junction does not line up with germline, which may come from a read error. J is TRBJ2-3 and V is TRBV11-3; D not resolved. Germline V gene sequence: CDR1 SGHNT, CDR2 YENEEA. The CDR3 contains 16 residues. CDR3 nucleotides: TGTGCCAGCAGCATCGGACGGCGCTCGAGCACAGATACGCAGTGTTTT. This codes for CASSIGRRSSTDTQCF.

This clonotype was recorded many times. The J gene is TRBJ1-4, the V gene TRBV6-5, with TRBD1 identical over 8 bases. With V trimmed by 10 bases and J by 0 bases, 13 bases remained unmatched. CDR1 MNHEY and CDR2 SVGAGI come from the germline V gene. The length of the CDR3 is 17 residues. The CDR3 DNA reads as TGTGCCATACTGGACAGGGCTCACCTTGCAACTAATGAAAAACTGTTTTTT. Encoded protein: CAILDRAHLATNEKLFF.

V and J are TRBV7-9 and TRBJ2-1, with 8 bases aligning to TRBD2. Germline CDR1 and CDR2: SEHNR and FQNEAQ (reference sequence). The CDR3 has 13 amino acids. With 4 bases clipped from V and 10 bases from J, the junction kept 6 bases outside the gene matches. The DNA of the CDR3 is TGTGCCAGCAGCTATTCCCCGGGGGGGGAGCAGTTCTTC. This codes for CASSYSPGGEQFF.

Worth noting for this clonotype: The junction departs from germline at one end; a sequencing error may be responsible. The chain combines TRBV7-8 with TRBJ2-5; D is ambiguous. Germline V gene sequence: CDR1 SGHVS, CDR2 FQNEAQ. This CDR3 has 14 residues. CDR3 bases: TGTGCCAGTAGCTCCCAGCGTCGCCATGAGACCCAGTACTTC. Protein product: CASSSQRRHETQYF.

About this clonotype itself: Since a much larger clone is just one base distant, this may be a read error. This rearrangement joins TRBV6-6 to TRBJ2-2; weak D call: TRBD1 (6 bases). Germline assignment: CDR1 MNHNY and CDR2 SVGAGI (reference sequence). This CDR3 comprises 11 residues. CDR3 loop: CASRGAGELSF. The CDR3 DNA reads TGTGCCAGCAGGGGGGCCGGGGAGCTGTCTTTT.

Comment on this clonotype: A much larger clone lies one base from this, so it may be a read error. The chain couples TRBV4-3 to TRBJ1-1, with D unclear. The CDR3 covers 15 residues. Germline lookup yields CDR1 LGHNA and CDR2 YSLEER. The CDR3 coding sequence is TGCGCCATCAGCCAAGGCGGCCGCCCGAACACTGAAGCTTTCTTT. This gives the protein CAISQGGRPNTEAFF.

On this clonotype itself: The CDR3 end shows no conserved phenylalanine or tryptophan, and so a read error is likely. The genes are TRBV4-2 and TRBJ2-7; the match to TRBD2 covers 8 bases. V was clipped by 0 bases and J by 2 bases; unmatched bases: 6. The CDR3 spans 16 residues. Germline CDR1 and CDR2: LGHNA and YNFKEQ. CDR3 bases: TGTGCCAGCAGCCAAGACTGGCGGGAGGTAACCTACGAGCAGTACCTC. It specifies CASSQDWREVTYEQYL.

As for this clonotype: This may come from a read error, since a much larger clone is one base off. The chain joins TRBV4-2 to TRBJ2-2, with D hard to call. Germline-derived CDR1 and CDR2 are LGHNA and YNFKEQ. The CDR3 contains 17 residues. V lost 3 bases and J lost 3, with 17 bases in between. In DNA, the CDR3 is TGTGCCAGCAGCCATGATTCCCTAATTACCCACACCGGGGAGCTGTTTTTT. Translated, it gives CASSHDSLITHTGELFF.

J is TRBJ2-7 and V is TRBV6-5, with a possible D match to TRBD2 (5 bases). Germline values: CDR1 MNHEY, CDR2 SVGAGI. Trimming removed 4 bases from V and 6 bases from J, with 16 bases in between. CDR3 size: 14 residues. CDR3 in DNA: TGTGCCAGCAGTTTAGTGGGAGCGGTAAGCGAGCAGTACTTC. Translation: CASSLVGAVSEQYF.